Below are 18 T cell receptor beta chains sequenced from a single sample in a study of T cell repertoires in cytomegalovirus infection. TCRdb independently ran MiXCR on the reads; one entry per CDR3 protein. The sample comprises roughly 720,000 distinct CDR3 sequences, 35% to 45% of which are singletons, and more than 2.5% rests with the top ten. Sequencing was done on a sample of PBMCs. These receptors were collected from a human donor in good health (CMV status not recorded). Some clones in this sample may be carry-over from other donors' samples.

This clonotype appeared a few times. The V gene is TRBV7-9, the J gene TRBJ1-4; maybe TRBD1 (5 bases). Trimming removed 6 bases at V and 5 bases at J, with 16 bases between. CDR3 length equals 15 residues. Germline lookup yields CDR1 SEHNR and CDR2 FQNEAQ (reference sequence). CDR3 region: CASSSFGTKNEKLFF. CDR3 DNA: TGTGCCAGCAGTTCTTTTGGGACGAAGAATGAAAAACTGTTTTTT.

This clonotype came up a few times. The J gene is TRBJ1-2, the V gene TRBV20-1; D not certain. Trimming stripped 0 bases from V and 1 base from J, with 9 bases between. CDR1 DFQATT and CDR2 SNEGSKA come from the germline V gene (reference sequence). The CDR3 has 14 residues. CDR3 region: CSARELVSNYGYTF. In DNA form, the CDR3 reads TGCAGTGCTAGAGAACTCGTCAGTAACTATGGCTACACCTTC.

In this sample, this clonotype turned up a few times. The chain has TRBV27 and TRBJ1-6; D not certain. This CDR3 has 15 residues. CDR1 and CDR2 from the germline V gene are MNHEY and SMNVEV (reference sequence). Trimming shortened V by 8 bases and J by 4 bases, and 15 bases separated the two germline ends. The CDR3 protein is CASASLQFYNSPLHF. The DNA of the CDR3 is TGTGCCAGCGCGTCCCTACAGTTTTATAATTCACCCCTCCACTTT.

This clonotype was counted a few times. The V and J genes are TRBV24-1 and TRBJ2-2, with D perhaps TRBD2 (6 bases). Per the germline V gene, CDR1 is KGHDR and CDR2 is SFDVKD. This CDR3 has 16 residues. V shed 9 bases and J shed 0 bases, with 16 bases lying between them. The CDR3: CATGRAAGTNTGELFF. The DNA of the CDR3 is TGTGCCACCGGAAGGGCGGCGGGAACGAACACCGGGGAGCTGTTTTTT.

This clonotype was detected ten times or more. This chain links TRBV7-2 with TRBJ1-3; the D gene is possibly TRBD1 (5 bases). Trimming took 5 bases from V and 3 from J, leaving 20 bases between them. Germline V gene lookup returns CDR1 SGHTA and CDR2 FQGNSA. The CDR3 covers 17 residues. The CDR3 sequence is CASSPRGGGVVGNTIYF. CDR3 sequence (DNA): TGTGCCAGCAGCCCGCGGGGTGGGGGAGTGGTTGGAAACACCATATATTTT. The variable domain in full, completed from reference TRBV7-2 and TRBJ1-3, reads GAGVSQSPSNKVTEKGKDVELRCDPISGHTALYWYRQSLGQGLEFLIYFQGNSAPDKSGLPSDRFSAERTGGSVSTLTIQRTQQEDSAVYLCASSPRGGGVVGNTIYFGEGSWLTVV.

The chain carries TRBV7-2 and TRBJ2-4, with TRBD2 matching over 8 bases. Germline V gene sequence: CDR1 SGHTA, CDR2 FQGNSA. The CDR3 spans 20 residues. V was clipped by 4 bases and J by 0 bases; unmatched bases: 17. Here the CDR3 reads CASSSRGGQGMSLAKNIQYF. The CDR3 bases are TGTGCCAGCAGCTCCCGGGGGGGCCAGGGGATGTCTCTAGCCAAAAACATTCAGTACTTC.

This clonotype was detected only a few times. The chain couples TRBV28 to TRBJ1-6, with D perhaps matching TRBD1 (5 bases). V gave up 3 bases and J gave up 0 bases, with 12 bases separating them. The germline V gene encodes CDR1 MDHEN and CDR2 SYDVKM. The CDR3 contains 17 residues. The DNA of the CDR3 is TGTGCCAGCAGTTTGGGGACCCGTGGCTCCTATAATTCACCCCTCCACTTT. It is translated as CASSLGTRGSYNSPLHF.

This clonotype was counted only a few times. The rearrangement links TRBV7-3 to TRBJ1-1; no clear D gene. The V end was cut by 4 bases, the J end by 3 bases, with 15 bases between. Germline V lookup: CDR1 SGHTA, CDR2 FQGTGA. This CDR3 contains 15 residues. CDR3 region: CASSSGAGSDTEAFF. The DNA for the CDR3 is TGTGCCAGCAGCTCCGGCGCGGGCTCGGACACTGAAGCTTTCTTT. The full variable domain, rest sourced from reference TRBV7-3 and TRBJ1-1, is GAGVSQTPSNKVTEKGKYVELRCDPISGHTALYWYRQSLGQGPEFLIYFQGTGAADDSGLPNDRFFAVRPEGSVSTLKIQRTERGDSAVYLCASSSGAGSDTEAFFGQGTRLTVV.

This clonotype appeared once. One end of the junction is discordant with germline, which a read error may explain. V gene TRBV7-6 combines with J gene TRBJ2-3; weak D call: TRBD2 (6 bases). This CDR3 comprises 14 residues. From germline, CDR1 is SGHVS and CDR2 FNYEAQ. DNA of the CDR3: TGTGCCTGCAGCTACCGGGAGAACACAGATACGCCGTATTTT. This gives the protein CACSYRENTDTPYF.

Concerning this clonotype: One junction end disagrees with the germline gene, perhaps due to a read error. V usage is TRBV7-7 and J usage is TRBJ2-1; possibly TRBD1 for D (6 bases). The CDR3 length is 15 residues. Germline CDR1 SSHAT, CDR2 FNYEAQ (reference sequence). CDR3 region: CASSSLPRGGNEQFF. DNA for the CDR3: TGTGCTAGCAGCTCCCTCCCCAGGGGCGGGAATGAGCAGTTCTTC.

This clonotype was counted a few times. This rearrangement joins TRBV19 to TRBJ2-1; tentatively, D is TRBD2 (5 bases). Germline-derived CDR1 and CDR2 are LNHDA and SQIVND (reference sequence). V was shortened by 5 bases and J by 10 bases, with 15 bases between the two germline ends. The CDR3 contains 13 residues. The CDR3 sequence: CASSVNSGWEQFF. The CDR3 region has the DNA TGTGCCAGTAGTGTCAACTCGGGGTGGGAGCAGTTCTTC.

This clonotype was detected only a few times. V gene TRBV5-1 combines with J gene TRBJ2-7; D remains unclear. CDR1 and CDR2 (germline): SGHRS, YFSETQ. V lost 5 bases and J 3 bases, leaving 12 bases between the germline ends. This CDR3 spans 13 amino acids. CDR3 in DNA: TGCGCCAGCAGTGAAGCGCCTATCTACGAGCAGTACTTC. It yields the protein CASSEAPIYEQYF.

In this sample, this clonotype turned up a few times. This rearrangement joins TRBV28 to TRBJ1-2, with TRBD1 identical over 7 bases. This CDR3 spans 14 amino acids. Germline CDR1 reads MDHEN; CDR2 reads SYDVKM. J lost 3 bases, V lost 4 bases, and 5 bases had no gene match. CDR3 sequence (DNA): TGTGCCAGCAGTTCTTCCGGGACAGACTATGGCTACACCTTC. Translated, it gives CASSSSGTDYGYTF.

Turning to this clonotype: The conserved final phenylalanine or tryptophan is absent from the CDR3, which likely points to a read error. The rearrangement uses TRBV12-3 or TRBV12-4 and TRBJ1-1, with 8 positions matching TRBD1. The CDR3 runs 15 residues. Germline trimming cut 6 bases from V and 5 bases from J; bases unmatched to any gene: 11. The CDR3 nucleotides read TGTGCCAGCAGGCCAAGGACAGGGATCTCGACTGAAGCTTTCTCT. Its translation: CASRPRTGISTEAFS.

CDR3 sequence (DNA): TGTGCCAGCAGCGGGGCTGGGGCCAACGTCCTGACTTTC. Translating gives CASSGAGANVLTF. The chain uses TRBV7-9 and TRBJ2-6; no clear D gene. V gave up 5 bases and J gave up 2 bases, with 4 bases separating them. The CDR3 is 13 amino acids. The germline V gene has CDR1 SEHNR and CDR2 FQNEAQ (reference sequence). Complete variable domain (other parts from reference TRBV7-9 and TRBJ2-6): DTGVSQNPRHKITKRGQNVTFRCDPISEHNRLYWYRQTLGQGPEFLTYFQNEAQLEKSRLLSDRFSAERPKGSFSTLEIQRTEQGDSAMYLCASSGAGANVLTFGAGSRLTVL.

Comment on this clonotype: This may be a read error, as it is one base from a much larger clone. The J gene is TRBJ1-5, the V gene TRBV6-2 or TRBV6-3; the match to TRBD1 covers 9 bases. In germline, CDR1 is MNHEY, CDR2 SVGEGT. This CDR3 contains 15 residues. The CDR3 reads CASGYWTGGNQPQHF. CDR3 bases: TGTGCCAGCGGTTACTGGACAGGGGGCAATCAGCCCCAGCATTTT.

The J gene is TRBJ2-4, the V gene TRBV4-1, with a possible D match to TRBD2 (6 bases). CDR1 is MGHRA, CDR2 YSYEKL, per germline. Trimming removed 2 bases from V and 2 bases from J, with 19 bases in between. CDR3 length equals 18 residues. This CDR3 reads CASSQSPAQEGPKNIQYF. Here the CDR3 DNA reads TGCGCCAGCAGCCAATCCCCAGCCCAGGAGGGACCCAAAAACATTCAGTACTTC.

V gene TRBV4-1 combines with J gene TRBJ2-6; D uncertain. From germline, CDR1 is MGHRA and CDR2 YSYEKL. The CDR3 is 15 residues long. The ends were cut back, 4 bases at V and 12 bases at J, with 19 bases in the middle. As DNA, the CDR3 is TGCGCCAGCAGCCCCGTGTTATCTGGGTCCATCGTCCTGACTTTC. Translation: CASSPVLSGSIVLTF.